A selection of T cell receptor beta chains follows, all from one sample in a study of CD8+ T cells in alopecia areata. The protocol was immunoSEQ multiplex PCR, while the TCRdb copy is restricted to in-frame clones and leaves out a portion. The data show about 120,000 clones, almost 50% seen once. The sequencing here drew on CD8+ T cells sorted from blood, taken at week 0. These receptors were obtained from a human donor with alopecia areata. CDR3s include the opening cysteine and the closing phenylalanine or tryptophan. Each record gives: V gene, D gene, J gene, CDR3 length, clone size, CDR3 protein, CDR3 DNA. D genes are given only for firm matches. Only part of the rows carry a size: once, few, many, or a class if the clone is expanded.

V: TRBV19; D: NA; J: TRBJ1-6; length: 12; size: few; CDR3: CASSIERTPLHF; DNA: TGTGCCAGTAGTATAGAGCGAACACCCCTCCACTTT
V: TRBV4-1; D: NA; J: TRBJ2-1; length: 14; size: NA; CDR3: CASSPPAGMVEQFF; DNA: TGCGCCAGCAGCCCCCCGGCAGGGATGGTTGAGCAGTTCTTC
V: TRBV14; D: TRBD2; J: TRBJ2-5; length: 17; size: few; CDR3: CASSQDGSGGPVGTQYF; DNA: TGTGCCAGCAGCCAAGATGGTAGCGGGGGCCCGGTGGGGACCCAGTACTTC
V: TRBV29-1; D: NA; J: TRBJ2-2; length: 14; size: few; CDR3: CSVEEPFGPGELFF; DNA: TGCAGCGTTGAAGAGCCCTTTGGGCCCGGGGAGCTGTTTTTT
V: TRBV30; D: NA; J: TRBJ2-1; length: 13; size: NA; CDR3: CAWSPETWREQFF; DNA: TGTGCCTGGAGTCCCGAGACCTGGCGTGAGCAGTTCTTC
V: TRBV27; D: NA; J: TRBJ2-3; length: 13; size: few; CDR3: CASREISTDTQYF; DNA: TGTGCCAGCAGAGAAATAAGCACAGATACGCAGTATTTT
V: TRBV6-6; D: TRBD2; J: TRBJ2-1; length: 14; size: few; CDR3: CASSSGSSYNEQFF; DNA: TGTGCCAGCAGTAGCGGGAGCTCCTACAATGAGCAGTTCTTC
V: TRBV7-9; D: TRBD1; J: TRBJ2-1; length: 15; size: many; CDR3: CASSPGSGTAHEQFF; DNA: TGTGCCAGCAGCCCAGGGTCGGGGACAGCCCATGAGCAGTTCTTC
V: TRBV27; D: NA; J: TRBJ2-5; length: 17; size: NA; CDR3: CASSLSTRFGRGETQYF; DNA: TGTGCCAGCAGTTTATCGACTAGATTTGGCCGCGGAGAGACCCAGTACTTC
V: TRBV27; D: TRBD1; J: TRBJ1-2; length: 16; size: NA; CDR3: CASSLSPWTGGDGYTF; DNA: TGTGCCAGCAGTTTATCCCCTTGGACAGGGGGCGATGGCTACACCTTC
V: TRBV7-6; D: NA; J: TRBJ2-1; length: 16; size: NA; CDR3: CASSPQGGGPYNEQFF; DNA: TGTGCCAGCAGCCCCCAAGGAGGGGGCCCCTACAATGAGCAGTTCTTC
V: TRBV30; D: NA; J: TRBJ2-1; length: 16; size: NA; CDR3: CAWSADSLGAYNEQFF; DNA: TGTGCCTGGAGTGCAGACTCTTTAGGAGCCTACAATGAGCAGTTCTTC
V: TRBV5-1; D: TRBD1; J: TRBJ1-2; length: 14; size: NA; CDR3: CASSLDQGAAGYTF; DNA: TGCGCCAGCAGCTTGGATCAGGGGGCTGCTGGCTACACCTTC
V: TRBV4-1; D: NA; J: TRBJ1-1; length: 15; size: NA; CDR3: CASSQGQGGNTEAFF; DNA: TGCGCCAGCAGCCAAGGGCAAGGGGGAAACACTGAAGCTTTCTTT
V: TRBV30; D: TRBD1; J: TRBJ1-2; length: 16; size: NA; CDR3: CAWSNPSQGASDGYTF; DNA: TGTGCCTGGTCCAACCCTTCACAGGGGGCTTCGGATGGCTACACCTTC
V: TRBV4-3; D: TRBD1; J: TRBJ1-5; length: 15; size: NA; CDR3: CASSQGTGGFQPQHF; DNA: TGCGCCAGCAGCCAAGGGACAGGGGGCTTTCAGCCCCAGCATTTT
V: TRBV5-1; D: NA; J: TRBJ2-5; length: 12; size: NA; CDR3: CASQGSQETQYF; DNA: TGCGCCAGCCAGGGAAGCCAAGAGACCCAGTACTTC
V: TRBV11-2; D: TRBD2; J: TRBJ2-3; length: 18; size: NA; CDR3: CASSFPSIAGTHTDTQYF; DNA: TGTGCCAGCAGCTTTCCGTCCATAGCGGGGACCCACACAGATACGCAGTATTTT
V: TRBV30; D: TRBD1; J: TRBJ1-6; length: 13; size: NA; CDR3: CAWGSGGNSPLHF; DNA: TGTGCCTGGGGCTCAGGGGGAAATTCACCCCTCCACTTT
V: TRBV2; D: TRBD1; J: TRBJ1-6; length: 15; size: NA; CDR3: CASSSYTGDNSPLHF; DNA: TGTGCCAGCAGTAGTTATACAGGGGATAATTCACCCCTCCACTTT
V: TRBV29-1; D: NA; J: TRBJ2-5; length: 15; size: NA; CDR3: CSVVRATSPRETQYF; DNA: TGCAGCGTTGTGAGAGCTACCTCCCCGAGAGAGACCCAGTACTTC
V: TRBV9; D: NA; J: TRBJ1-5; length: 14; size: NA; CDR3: CASSVGDSNQPQHF; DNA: TGTGCCAGCAGCGTGGGTGATAGCAATCAGCCCCAGCATTTT
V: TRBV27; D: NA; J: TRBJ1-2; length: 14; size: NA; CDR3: CASRRQGPDYGYTF; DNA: TGTGCCAGCAGGCGTCAGGGTCCAGACTATGGCTACACCTTC
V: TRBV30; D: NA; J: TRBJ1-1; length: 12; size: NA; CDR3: CAWSRGGPEAFF; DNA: TGTGCCTGGAGTAGGGGAGGGCCTGAAGCTTTCTTT
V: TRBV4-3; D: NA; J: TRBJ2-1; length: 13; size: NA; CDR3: CASSQDYYNEQFF; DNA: TGCGCCAGCAGCCAAGACTACTACAATGAGCAGTTCTTC
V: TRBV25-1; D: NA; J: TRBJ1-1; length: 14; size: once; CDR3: CASSEGERGTEAFF; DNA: TGTGCCAGCAGTGAGGGGGAGAGAGGCACTGAAGCTTTCTTT
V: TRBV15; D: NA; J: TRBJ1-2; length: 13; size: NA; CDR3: CATSRGTGYGYTF; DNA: TGTGCCACCAGCAGAGGGACCGGCTATGGCTACACCTTC
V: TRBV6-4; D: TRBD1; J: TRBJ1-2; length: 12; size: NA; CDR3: CASRDRDGGYTF; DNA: TGTGCCAGCAGGGACAGGGACGGCGGCTACACCTTC
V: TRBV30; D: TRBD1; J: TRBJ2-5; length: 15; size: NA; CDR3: CASTREGTGEETQYF; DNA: TGTGCCTCTACGAGGGAGGGGACAGGGGAAGAGACCCAGTACTTC
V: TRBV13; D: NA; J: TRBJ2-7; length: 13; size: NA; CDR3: CASSGYSSYEQYF; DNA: TGTGCCAGCAGCGGTTACTCCTCCTACGAGCAGTACTTC
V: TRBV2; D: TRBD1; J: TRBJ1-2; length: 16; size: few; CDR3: CASHATTGTGSYGYTF; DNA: TGTGCCAGCCACGCGACCACCGGGACAGGATCTTATGGCTACACCTTC
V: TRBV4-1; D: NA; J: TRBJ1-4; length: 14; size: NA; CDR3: CASSPGLVNEKLFF; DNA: TGCGCCAGCAGCCCCGGGTTAGTCAATGAAAAACTGTTTTTT
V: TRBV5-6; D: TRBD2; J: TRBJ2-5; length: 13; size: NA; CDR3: CASTLGGAETQYF; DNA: TGTGCCAGCACCCTCGGGGGGGCAGAGACCCAGTACTTC
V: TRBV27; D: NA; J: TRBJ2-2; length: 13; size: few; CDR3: CASSVVGPGELFF; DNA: TGTGCCAGCAGTGTGGTAGGGCCCGGGGAGCTGTTTTTT
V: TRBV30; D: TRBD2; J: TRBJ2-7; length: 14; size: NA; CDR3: CAWSSSGGPGEQYF; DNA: TGTGCCTGGAGTTCGAGCGGGGGGCCGGGCGAGCAGTACTTC
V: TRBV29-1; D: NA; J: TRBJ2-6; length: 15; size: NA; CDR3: CSAAGDNSGANVLTF; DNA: TGCAGCGCCGCGGGGGACAACTCTGGGGCCAACGTCCTGACTTTC
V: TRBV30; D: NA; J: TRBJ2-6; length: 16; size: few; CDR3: CAWSQRGISGANVLTF; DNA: TGTGCCTGGAGTCAGAGGGGCATCTCTGGGGCCAACGTCCTGACTTTC
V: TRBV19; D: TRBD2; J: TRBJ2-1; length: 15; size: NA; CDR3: CASSIWGLGYNEQFF; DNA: TGTGCCAGTAGTATCTGGGGACTAGGGTACAATGAGCAGTTCTTC
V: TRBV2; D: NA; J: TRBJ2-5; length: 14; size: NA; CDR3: CASSEMGSGETQYF; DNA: TGTGCCAGCAGTGAAATGGGGAGTGGAGAGACCCAGTACTTC
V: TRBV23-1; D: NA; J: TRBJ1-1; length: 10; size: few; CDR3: CASSHPRAFF; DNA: TGCGCCAGCAGTCACCCCAGGGCTTTCTTT
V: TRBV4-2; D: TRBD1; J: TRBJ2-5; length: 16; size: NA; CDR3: CASSQEYRGLQETQYF; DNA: TGTGCCAGCAGCCAAGAATACAGGGGGCTCCAAGAGACCCAGTACTTC
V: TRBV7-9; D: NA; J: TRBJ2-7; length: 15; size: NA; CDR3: CASSAGLESSYEQYF; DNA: TGTGCCAGCAGCGCCGGACTGGAATCTAGCTACGAGCAGTACTTC
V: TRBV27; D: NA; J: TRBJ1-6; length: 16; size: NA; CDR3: CASSLSVGSYNSPLHF; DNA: TGTGCCAGCAGTTTATCGGTCGGCTCCTATAATTCACCCCTCCACTTT
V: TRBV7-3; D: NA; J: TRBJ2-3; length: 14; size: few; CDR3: CASSVLGGTDTQYF; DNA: TGTGCCAGCAGCGTCCTCGGGGGCACAGATACGCAGTATTTT
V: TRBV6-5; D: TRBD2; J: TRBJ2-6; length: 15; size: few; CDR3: CAAGTRVPGANVLTF; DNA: TGTGCAGCGGGGACTAGAGTGCCTGGGGCCAACGTCCTGACTTTC
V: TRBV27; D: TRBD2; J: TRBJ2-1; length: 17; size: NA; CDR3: CASSLGWGGKVRNEQFF; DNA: TGTGCCAGCAGTTTGGGTTGGGGGGGGAAGGTCCGCAATGAGCAGTTCTTC
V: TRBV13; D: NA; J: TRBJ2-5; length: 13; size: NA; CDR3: CASSLDSGETQYF; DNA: TGTGCCAGCAGCCTGGACTCGGGGGAGACCCAGTACTTC
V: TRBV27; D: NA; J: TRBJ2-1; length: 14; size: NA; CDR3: CASRPGSPYNEQFF; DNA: TGTGCCAGCAGGCCCGGTAGTCCCTACAATGAGCAGTTCTTC
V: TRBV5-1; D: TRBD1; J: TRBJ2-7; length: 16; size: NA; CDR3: CASSLTSGQGRYEQYF; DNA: TGCGCCAGCAGCTTGACTTCAGGACAGGGGCGCTACGAGCAGTACTTC
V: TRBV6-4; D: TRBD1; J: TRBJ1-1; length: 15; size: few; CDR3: CASSDGTGGSTEAFF; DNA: TGTGCCAGCAGTGACGGGACAGGGGGCAGCACTGAAGCTTTCTTT
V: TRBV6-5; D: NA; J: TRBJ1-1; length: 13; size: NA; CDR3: CASSTAWTAEAFF; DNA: TGTGCCAGCAGTACCGCTTGGACAGCTGAAGCTTTCTTT
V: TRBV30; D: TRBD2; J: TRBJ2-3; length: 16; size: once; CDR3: CAWSVGFGSGGDTQYF; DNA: TGTGCCTGGAGTGTAGGCTTCGGTTCCGGGGGGGATACGCAGTATTTT
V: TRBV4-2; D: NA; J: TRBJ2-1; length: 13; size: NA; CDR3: CASSLSGVDEQFF; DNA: TGTGCCAGCAGCCTCTCGGGAGTCGATGAGCAGTTCTTC
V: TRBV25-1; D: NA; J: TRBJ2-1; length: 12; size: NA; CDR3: CASCLRTDEQFF; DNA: TGTGCCAGCTGCCTACGCACAGACGAGCAGTTCTTC